This TCR beta chain is from a study of blood T cell repertoires in COVID-19 (dated by TCRdb to the early 2020s). Regarding the complete study: Samples from collaborators originated in the United States, Italy and Spain and spanned both the acute and convalescent phases of COVID-19. The prospective study material was composed of cDNA or gDNA derived from T cells, B-cell-depleted T cells, or PBMCs. The dataset comprised deeply sampled blood TCRbeta repertoires from subjects exposed to, actively infected with, or recovered from COVID-19. The repertoires were made available in a free public database intended to serve as a resource for research on the immune response to SARS-CoV-2. Samples were obtained from the ongoing ImmuneRACE study (first 160 participants) and from over 1,000 subjects provided by 6 global collaborators. A de-identified subject ID, COVID-19 status, age in years and sex were almost always included in the sample metadata. HLA class I and class II types, where available, came from metadata supplied by the sample provider rather than from assay-based typing.

The research as a whole found: The quantity of clinical and demographic metadata differed by source and by participant and was supplied without curation.

Collaborating institutions collected whole blood in K2EDTA tubes following their own protocols. For TCRbeta analysis, collaborators shipped samples as frozen whole blood, isolated PBMCs, or DNA extracted from either of those sample types. The immunoSEQ Assay, a bias-controlled multiplex PCR, was used to amplify TCRbeta CDR3 regions from genomic DNA. The study's own analysis went as follows. The number of nucleated cells in each sample was estimated from the amplification of reference gene primers within the assay. Sequence reads were collapsed and filtered to measure the absolute abundance of every unique TCRbeta CDR3 rearrangement. Productive Simpson clonality was computed per sample as the square root of Simpson's diversity index over productive rearrangements. TCRdb's version of the immuneACCESS table is confined to in-frame rearrangements and falls short of the full clone set. An unresolved V gene accounts for under half of the shortfall where checked; the remainder is of unknown origin. V, J and clone size were drawn from that table, and D and trimming were deduced from the DNA. The sample table lists about 370,000 clones, roughly 90% of them with a count of one. The ten largest clonotypes hold 6.5% of the sample.

As regards this clone: The antigen it binds to is not known. No qualities accompany the bases; no much larger clone lies one base away.

Sequencing was carried out using peripheral blood. This clonotype originated in a man between 18 and 29 years old with active or convalescent COVID-19.

The CDR3 reads as follows: CASSMGGEVVQYF. The DNA is as follows: TGTGCCAGTAGTATGGGGGGGGAAGTGGTGCAGTACTTC. The chain joins TRBV19 to TRBJ2-7; TRBD2 fits 7 bases in the junction. The CDR3 starts with the cysteine, ends with the phenylalanine, and has 13 residues. The entry retains the CDR3 DNA only, 39 bases that are in frame from base 1. Trimming leaves V shorter by 3 bases and J shorter by 9 bases, with the junction holding 8 bases beyond the gene matches. For CDR1 and CDR2, the germline V gene (reference sequence) lists LNHDA and SQIVND.